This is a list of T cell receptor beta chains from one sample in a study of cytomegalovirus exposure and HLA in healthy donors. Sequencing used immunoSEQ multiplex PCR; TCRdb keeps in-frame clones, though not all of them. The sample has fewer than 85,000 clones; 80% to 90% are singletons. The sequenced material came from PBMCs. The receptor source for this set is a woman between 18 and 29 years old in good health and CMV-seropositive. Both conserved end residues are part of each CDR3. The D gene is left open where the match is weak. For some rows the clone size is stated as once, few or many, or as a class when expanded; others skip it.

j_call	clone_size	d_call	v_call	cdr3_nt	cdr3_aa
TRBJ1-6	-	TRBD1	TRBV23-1	TGCGCCAGCAGTCAGCCCGGGACAGCCCTTAATTCACCCCTCCACTTT	CASSQPGTALNSPLHF
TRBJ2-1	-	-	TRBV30	TGTGCCTGGAGTGTAGGCGGGGTCTTAAAAAATGAGCAGTTCTTC	CAWSVGGVLKNEQFF
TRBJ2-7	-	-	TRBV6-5	TGTGCCTGCGGCCGGGAGAAATTTTACGAGCAGTACTTC	CACGREKFYEQYF
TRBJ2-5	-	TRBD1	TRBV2	TGTGCCAGCAGTATGGACAGGAGCGCCAGGGAGACCCAGTACTTC	CASSMDRSARETQYF
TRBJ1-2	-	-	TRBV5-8	TGTGCCAGCAGCTCAAGGCCACAGGGTCGCGACTACACCTTC	CASSSRPQGRDYTF
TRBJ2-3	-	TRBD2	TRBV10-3	TGTGCCATCAGTAAGCGGGAGGCCACAGATACGCAGTATTTT	CAISKREATDTQYF
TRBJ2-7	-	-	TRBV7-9	TGTGCCAGCAGCCAAGTCAGGGAGCAGTACTTC	CASSQVREQYF
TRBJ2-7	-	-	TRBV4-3	TGCGCCAGCAGCCAGGTAACAGGGGAGGACCCACACGAGCAGTACTTC	CASSQVTGEDPHEQYF
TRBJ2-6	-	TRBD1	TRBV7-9	TGTGCCAGCAGCCCACAGGGGGCTATCCCGTCTGGGGCCAACGTCCTGACTTTC	CASSPQGAIPSGANVLTF
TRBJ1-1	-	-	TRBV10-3	TGTGCCATCGGACGGGAGAACACTGAAGCTTTCTTT	CAIGRENTEAFF
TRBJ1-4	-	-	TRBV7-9	TGTGCCAGCAGCTTAGTTGGGAGATCGGGCCAGAATGAAAAACTGTTTTTT	CASSLVGRSGQNEKLFF
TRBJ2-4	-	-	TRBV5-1	TGCGCCAGCAGCCCAGGGGGGACCAAAAACATTCAGTACTTC	CASSPGGTKNIQYF
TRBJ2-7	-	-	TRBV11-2	TGTGCCAGCAGCTTAGTTACCCAGACTAGTTGGTCCTACGAGCAGTACTTC	CASSLVTQTSWSYEQYF
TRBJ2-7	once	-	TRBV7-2	TGTGCCAGCAGCTTAGTCTTCAGCGAGCAGTACTTC	CASSLVFSEQYF
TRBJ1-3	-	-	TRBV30	TGTGCCTGGAGTGTAGGCCCCCCCAGGTATTCAGGAAACACCATATATTTT	CAWSVGPPRYSGNTIYF
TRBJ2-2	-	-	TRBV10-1	TGCGCCAGCAGTGAACAGGTTCTTACCGGGGAGCTGTTTTTT	CASSEQVLTGELFF
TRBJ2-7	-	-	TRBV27	TGTGCCAGCAGTTTAAGACAGACCTACGAGCAGTACTTC	CASSLRQTYEQYF